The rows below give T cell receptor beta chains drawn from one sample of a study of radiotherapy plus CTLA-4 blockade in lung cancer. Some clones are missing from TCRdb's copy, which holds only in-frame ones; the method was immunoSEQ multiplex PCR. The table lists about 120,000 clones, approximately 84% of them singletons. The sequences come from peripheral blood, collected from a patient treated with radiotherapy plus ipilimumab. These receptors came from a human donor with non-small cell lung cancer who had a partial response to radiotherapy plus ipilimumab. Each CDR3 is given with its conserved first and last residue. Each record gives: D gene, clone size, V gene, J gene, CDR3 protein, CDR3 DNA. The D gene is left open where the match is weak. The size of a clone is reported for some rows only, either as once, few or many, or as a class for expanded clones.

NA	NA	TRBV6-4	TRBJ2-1	CASRRGQTYNEQFF	TGTGCCAGCAGACGAGGACAGACATACAATGAGCAGTTCTTC
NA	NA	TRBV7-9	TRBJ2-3	CASSLGSGQGDTQYF	TGTGCCAGCAGCTTAGGGTCAGGGCAGGGAGATACGCAGTATTTT
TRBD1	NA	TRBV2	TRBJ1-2	CASSKTGGSDYGYTF	TGTGCCAGCTCGAAGACAGGGGGCTCGGACTATGGCTACACCTTC
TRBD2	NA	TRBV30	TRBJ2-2	CAWSWGLAGTGELFF	TGTGCCTGGAGCTGGGGACTAGCGGGTACCGGGGAGCTGTTTTTT
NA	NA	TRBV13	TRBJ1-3	CASSAQGSGNTIYF	TGTGCCAGCAGCGCGCAGGGGTCTGGAAACACCATATATTTT
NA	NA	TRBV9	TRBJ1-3	CASSPRFGSGNTIYF	TGTGCCAGCAGCCCACGGTTTGGCTCTGGAAACACCATATATTTT
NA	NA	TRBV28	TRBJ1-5	CASSSFGARTNQPQHF	TGTGCCAGCTCAAGTTTTGGTGCGAGAACCAATCAGCCCCAGCATTTT
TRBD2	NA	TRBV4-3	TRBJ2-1	CASSQDWASGIHNEQFF	TGCGCCAGCAGCCAAGACTGGGCTAGCGGGATACACAATGAGCAGTTCTTC
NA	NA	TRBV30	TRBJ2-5	CAWSVLMRETQYF	TGTGCCTGGAGTGTACTGATGCGGGAGACCCAGTACTTC
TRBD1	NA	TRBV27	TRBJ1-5	CASSSGQGNQPQHF	TGTGCCAGCAGTTCCGGACAGGGTAACCAGCCCCAGCATTTT
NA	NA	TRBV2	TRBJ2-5	CASRGGETQYF	TGTGCCAGCAGGGGGGGAGAGACCCAGTACTTC
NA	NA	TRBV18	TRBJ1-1	CASSRGRDTEAFF	TGTGCCAGCTCACGGGGGAGGGACACTGAAGCTTTCTTT
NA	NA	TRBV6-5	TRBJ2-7	CASTPDSSYEQYF	TGTGCCAGCACCCCGGACAGCTCCTACGAGCAGTACTTC
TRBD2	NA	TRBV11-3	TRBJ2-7	CASSPSSAGGYEQYF	TGTGCCAGCAGCCCATCGTCGGCGGGAGGGTACGAGCAGTACTTC
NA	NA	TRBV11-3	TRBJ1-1	CASSLFSGTEAFF	TGTGCCAGCAGCTTGTTTTCAGGCACTGAAGCTTTCTTT
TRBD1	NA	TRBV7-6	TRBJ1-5	CASSDTGGTQPQHF	TGTGCCAGCAGCGATACAGGGGGGACTCAGCCCCAGCATTTT
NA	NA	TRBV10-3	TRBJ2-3	CAMRGTFLTDTQYF	TGTGCCATGCGAGGGACTTTTCTCACAGATACGCAGTATTTT
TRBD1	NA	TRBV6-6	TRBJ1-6	CASRNRDRDNSPLHF	TGTGCCAGCAGAAACCGGGACAGGGATAATTCACCCCTCCACTTT
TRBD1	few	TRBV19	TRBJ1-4	CASSIRDRGKEKLFF	TGTGCCAGTAGTATCCGGGACAGGGGAAAGGAAAAACTGTTTTTT
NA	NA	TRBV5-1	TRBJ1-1	CASSLQGALNTEAFF	TGCGCCAGCAGCTTACAAGGGGCCCTAAACACTGAAGCTTTCTTT
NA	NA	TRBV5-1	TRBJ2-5	CASSQQGRETQYF	TGCGCCAGCAGCCAACAGGGTAGGGAGACCCAGTACTTC
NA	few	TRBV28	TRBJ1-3	CASLLMTGVGNTIYF	TGTGCCAGCCTACTAATGACCGGGGTAGGAAACACCATATATTTT
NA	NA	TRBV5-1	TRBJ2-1	CASSLDLPPGEQFF	TGCGCCAGCAGCTTGGATCTCCCCCCCGGTGAGCAGTTCTTC
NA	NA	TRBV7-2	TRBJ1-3	CASSPRRVGNTIYF	TGTGCCAGCAGCCCGAGGAGGGTCGGAAACACCATATATTTT
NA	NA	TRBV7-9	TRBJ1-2	CASSLLRDQGYTF	TGTGCCAGCAGCTTGTTGCGGGACCAAGGCTACACCTTC
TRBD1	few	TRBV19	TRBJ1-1	CASSEPGQGNTEAFF	TGTGCCAGTAGTGAACCGGGACAGGGGAACACTGAAGCTTTCTTT
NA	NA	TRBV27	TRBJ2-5	CASSPSQPTQETQYF	TGTGCCAGCAGTCCATCACAACCGACACAAGAGACCCAGTACTTC
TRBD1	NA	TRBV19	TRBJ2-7	CASSATGTGPYEQYF	TGTGCCAGTAGTGCAACCGGGACAGGTCCCTACGAGCAGTACTTC
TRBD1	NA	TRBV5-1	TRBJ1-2	CASSWDRGAYGYTF	TGCGCCAGCAGCTGGGACAGGGGGGCCTATGGCTACACCTTC
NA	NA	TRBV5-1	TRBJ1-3	CASSPSAVDTIYF	TGCGCCAGCAGCCCCTCAGCGGTGGACACCATATATTTT
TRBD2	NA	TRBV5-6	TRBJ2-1	CASGGIAGYNEQFF	TGTGCCAGCGGGGGGATAGCGGGTTACAATGAGCAGTTCTTC
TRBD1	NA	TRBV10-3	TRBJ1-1	CATRTGTENTEAFF	TGTGCCACCAGGACCGGGACAGAGAACACTGAAGCTTTCTTT
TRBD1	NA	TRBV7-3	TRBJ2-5	CASSMTGAVGQETQYF	TGTGCCAGCAGCATGACAGGGGCAGTCGGGCAAGAGACCCAGTACTTC
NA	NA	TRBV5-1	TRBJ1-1	CASSSGETGSDKAFF	TGCGCCAGCAGCTCTGGGGAGACGGGCAGTGATAAAGCTTTCTTT
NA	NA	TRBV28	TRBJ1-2	CASSSNRGGVMGYGYTF	TGTGCCAGCAGTTCGAATAGGGGGGGGGTCATGGGCTATGGCTACACCTTC
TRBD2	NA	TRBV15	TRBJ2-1	CATSVTTLAGIRNEQFF	TGTGCCACCAGCGTGACAACTCTAGCGGGAATTAGGAATGAGCAGTTCTTC
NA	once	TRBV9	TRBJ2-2	CASSALGLAGELFF	TGTGCCAGCAGCGCGCTCGGGTTGGCCGGGGAGCTGTTTTTT
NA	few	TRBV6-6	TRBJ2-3	CASSYSFNTDTQYF	TGTGCCAGCAGTTACTCTTTTAACACAGATACGCAGTATTTT
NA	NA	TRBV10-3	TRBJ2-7	CAISETGNYEQYF	TGTGCCATCAGTGAAACAGGGAACTACGAGCAGTACTTC
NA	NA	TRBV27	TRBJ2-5	CATKPGREVEETQYF	TGTGCCACCAAGCCGGGCAGGGAGGTCGAAGAGACCCAGTACTTC
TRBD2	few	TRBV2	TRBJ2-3	CASSETSGRGDTQYF	TGTGCCAGCAGTGAGACTAGCGGGAGAGGAGATACGCAGTATTTT
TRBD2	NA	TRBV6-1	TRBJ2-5	CASSAGGEKTQYF	TGTGCCAGCAGCGCGGGGGGCGAAAAGACCCAGTACTTC
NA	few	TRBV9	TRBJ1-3	CASSRRGGDGNTIYF	TGTGCCAGCAGCCGGCGAGGGGGAGACGGAAACACCATATATTTT
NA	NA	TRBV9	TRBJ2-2	CASSVSPGGGELFF	TGTGCCAGCAGCGTATCCCCCGGAGGCGGGGAGCTGTTTTTT
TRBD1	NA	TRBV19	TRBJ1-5	CASSKSRDRGQPQHF	TGTGCCAGTAGTAAGAGCCGGGACAGGGGTCAGCCCCAGCATTTT
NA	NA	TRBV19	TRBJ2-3	CASSALGDTQYF	TGTGCCAGTAGTGCGCTAGGAGATACGCAGTATTTT
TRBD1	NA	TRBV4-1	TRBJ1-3	CASSRETGSSGNTIYF	TGCGCCAGCAGCCGAGAGACAGGGAGCTCTGGAAACACCATATATTTT
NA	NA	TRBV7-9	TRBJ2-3	CASSLTLPWATDTQYF	TGTGCCAGCAGCTTAACCCTCCCTTGGGCCACAGATACGCAGTATTTT
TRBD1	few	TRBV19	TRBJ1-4	CASRSAGGNEKLFF	TGTGCCAGTAGGTCGGCAGGGGGCAATGAAAAACTGTTTTTT
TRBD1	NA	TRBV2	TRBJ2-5	CASSHPGQSQETQYF	TGTGCCAGCAGTCACCCGGGACAGAGCCAAGAGACCCAGTACTTC
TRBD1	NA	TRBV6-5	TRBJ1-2	CASSNPGQGFGGYTF	TGTGCCAGCAGTAACCCGGGACAGGGGTTTGGCGGCTACACCTTC
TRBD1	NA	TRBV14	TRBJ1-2	CASSARQGPHLDGYTF	TGTGCCAGCAGCGCACGACAGGGACCCCACCTCGATGGCTACACCTTC
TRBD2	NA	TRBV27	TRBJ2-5	CASSPSSGRLGETQYF	TGTGCCAGCAGTCCCTCTAGCGGGAGATTGGGGGAGACCCAGTACTTC
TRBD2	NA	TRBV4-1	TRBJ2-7	CASSLGVGGNRYEQYF	TGCGCCAGCAGCCTCGGGGTGGGGGGGAATCGGTACGAGCAGTACTTC
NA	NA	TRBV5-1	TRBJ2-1	CASSLDGSSSYNEQFF	TGCGCCAGCAGCTTGGACGGGTCTTCCTCCTACAATGAGCAGTTCTTC
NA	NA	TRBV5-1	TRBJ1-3	CASSLQGSNSGNTIYF	TGCGCCAGCAGCTTACAGGGTAGCAACTCTGGAAACACCATATATTTT
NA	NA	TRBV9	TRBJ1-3	CASSASADFSGNTIYF	TGTGCCAGCAGCGCGTCGGCGGACTTCTCTGGAAACACCATATATTTT
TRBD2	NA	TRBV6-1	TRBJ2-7	CASSAKGLAGYEQYF	TGTGCCAGCAGTGCGAAGGGACTAGCGGGCTACGAGCAGTACTTC
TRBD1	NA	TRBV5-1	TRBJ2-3	CASSLLGTGADTQYF	TGCGCCAGCAGCCTACTCGGGACAGGGGCAGATACGCAGTATTTT
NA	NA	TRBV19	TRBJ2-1	CASSIVLELLSYNEQFF	TGTGCCAGTAGTATAGTACTAGAACTGCTATCCTACAATGAGCAGTTCTTC